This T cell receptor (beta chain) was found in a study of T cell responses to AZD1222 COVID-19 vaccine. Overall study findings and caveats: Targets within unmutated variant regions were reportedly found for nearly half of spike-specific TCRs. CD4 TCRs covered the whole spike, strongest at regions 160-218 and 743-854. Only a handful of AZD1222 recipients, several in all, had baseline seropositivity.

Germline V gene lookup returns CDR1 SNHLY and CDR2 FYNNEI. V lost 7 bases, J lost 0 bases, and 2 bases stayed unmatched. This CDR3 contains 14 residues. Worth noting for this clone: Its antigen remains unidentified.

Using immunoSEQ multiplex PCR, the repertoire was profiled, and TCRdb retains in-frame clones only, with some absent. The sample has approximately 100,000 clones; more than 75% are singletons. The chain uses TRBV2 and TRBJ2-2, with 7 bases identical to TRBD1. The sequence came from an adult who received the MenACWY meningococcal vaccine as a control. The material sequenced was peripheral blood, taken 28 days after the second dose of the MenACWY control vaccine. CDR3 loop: CASKGTANTGELFF. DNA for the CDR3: TGTGCCAGCAAGGGGACAGCGAACACCGGGGAGCTGTTTTTT.